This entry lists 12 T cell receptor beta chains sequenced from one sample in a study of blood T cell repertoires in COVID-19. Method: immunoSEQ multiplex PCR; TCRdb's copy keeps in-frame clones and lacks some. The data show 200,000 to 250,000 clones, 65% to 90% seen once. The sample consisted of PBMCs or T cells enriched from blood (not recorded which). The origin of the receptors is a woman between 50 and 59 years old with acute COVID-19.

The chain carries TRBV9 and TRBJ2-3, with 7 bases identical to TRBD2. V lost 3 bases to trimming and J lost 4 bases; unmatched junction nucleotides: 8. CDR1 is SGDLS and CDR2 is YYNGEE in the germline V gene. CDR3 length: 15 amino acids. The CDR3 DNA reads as TGTGCCAGCAGCGCGAGGGAGGGCCGGTCAGATACGCAGTATTTT. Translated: CASSAREGRSDTQYF.

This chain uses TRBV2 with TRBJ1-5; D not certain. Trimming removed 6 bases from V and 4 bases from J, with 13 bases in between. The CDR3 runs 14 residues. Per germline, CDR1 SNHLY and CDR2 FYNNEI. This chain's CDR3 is CASRDTAPNQPQHF. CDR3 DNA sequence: TGTGCCAGCAGAGACACGGCCCCAAATCAGCCCCAGCATTTT. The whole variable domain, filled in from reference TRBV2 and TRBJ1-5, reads EPEVTQTPSHQVTQMGQEVILRCVPISNHLYFYWYRQILGQKVEFLVSFYNNEISEKSEIFDDQFSVERPDGSNFTLKIRSTKLEDSAMYFCASRDTAPNQPQHFGDGTRLSIL.

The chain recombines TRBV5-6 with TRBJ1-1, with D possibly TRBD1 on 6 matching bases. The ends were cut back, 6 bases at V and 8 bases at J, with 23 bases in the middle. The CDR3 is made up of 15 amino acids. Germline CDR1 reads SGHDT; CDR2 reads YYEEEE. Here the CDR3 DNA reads TGTGCCAGCAATCCGAAGCTTACAGGGTTGGAGGAAGCTTTCTTT. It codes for CASNPKLTGLEEAFF.

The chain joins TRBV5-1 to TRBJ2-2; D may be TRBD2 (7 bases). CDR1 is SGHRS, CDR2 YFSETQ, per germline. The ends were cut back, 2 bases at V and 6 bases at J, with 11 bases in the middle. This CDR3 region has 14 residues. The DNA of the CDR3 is TGCGCCAGCAGCTTTGGGGGGGCAGCCGGGGAGCTGTTTTTT. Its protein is CASSFGGAAGELFF.

The CDR3 region has the DNA TGTGCCAGCAGTTTATTTTCTGGGGGAGGAGGCTACACCTTC. Translation: CASSLFSGGGGYTF. The chain is built from TRBV28 and TRBJ1-2; perhaps TRBD1 as D (5 bases). Germline V lookup: CDR1 MDHEN, CDR2 SYDVKM. V was shortened by 1 base and J by 8 bases, with 14 bases between the two germline ends. The CDR3 consists of 14 residues.

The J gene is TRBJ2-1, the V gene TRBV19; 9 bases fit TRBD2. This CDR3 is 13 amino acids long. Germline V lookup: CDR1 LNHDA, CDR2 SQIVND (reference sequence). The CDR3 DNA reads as TGTGCTACAGGGCGGGAGGGCCGGAATGAGCAGTTCTTC. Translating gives CATGREGRNEQFF.

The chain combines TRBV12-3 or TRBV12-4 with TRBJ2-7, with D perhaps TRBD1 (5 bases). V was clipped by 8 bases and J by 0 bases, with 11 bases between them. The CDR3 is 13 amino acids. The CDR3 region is CASARQSSYEQYF. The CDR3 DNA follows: TGTGCCAGCGCGAGACAGAGCTCCTACGAGCAGTACTTC.

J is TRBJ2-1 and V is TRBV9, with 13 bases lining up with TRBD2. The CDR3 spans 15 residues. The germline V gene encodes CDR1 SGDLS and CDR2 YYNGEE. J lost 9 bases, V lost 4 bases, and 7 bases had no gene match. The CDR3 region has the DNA TGTGCCAGCAGCCCCACGGGACTAGCGGGACCTGAGCAGTTCTTC. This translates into CASSPTGLAGPEQFF.

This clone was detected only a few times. CDR3 in DNA: TGTGCCAGCAGCCAGCAGACAGGGATAACTGAAGCTTTCTTT. Its protein product is CASSQQTGITEAFF. V usage is TRBV14 and J usage is TRBJ1-1; TRBD1 agrees at 7 bases. J was trimmed by 5 bases and V by 3 bases; bases with no gene match: 6. The CDR3 runs 14 residues. Germline values: CDR1 SGHDN, CDR2 FVKESK.

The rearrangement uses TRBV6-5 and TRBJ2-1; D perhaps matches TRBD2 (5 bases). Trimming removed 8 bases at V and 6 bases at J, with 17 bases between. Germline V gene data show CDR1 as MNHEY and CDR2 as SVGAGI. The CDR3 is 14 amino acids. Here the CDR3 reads CASVIEGRSNEQFF. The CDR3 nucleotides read TGTGCCAGCGTAATAGAGGGCCGGAGCAATGAGCAGTTCTTC.

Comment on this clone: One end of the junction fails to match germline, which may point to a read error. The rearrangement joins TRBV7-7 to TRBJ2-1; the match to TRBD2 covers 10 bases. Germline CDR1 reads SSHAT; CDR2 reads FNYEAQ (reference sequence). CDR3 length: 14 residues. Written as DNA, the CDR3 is TGTGCTAGCAGCTTAGCGGGGGGAGACAATGAGCAGTTCTTC. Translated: CASSLAGGDNEQFF.

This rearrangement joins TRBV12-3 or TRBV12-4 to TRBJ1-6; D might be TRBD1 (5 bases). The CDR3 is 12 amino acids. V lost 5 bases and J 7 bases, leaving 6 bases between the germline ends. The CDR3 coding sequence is TGTGCCAGCAGTCGGGGGAATTCACCCCTCCACTTT. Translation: CASSRGNSPLHF.